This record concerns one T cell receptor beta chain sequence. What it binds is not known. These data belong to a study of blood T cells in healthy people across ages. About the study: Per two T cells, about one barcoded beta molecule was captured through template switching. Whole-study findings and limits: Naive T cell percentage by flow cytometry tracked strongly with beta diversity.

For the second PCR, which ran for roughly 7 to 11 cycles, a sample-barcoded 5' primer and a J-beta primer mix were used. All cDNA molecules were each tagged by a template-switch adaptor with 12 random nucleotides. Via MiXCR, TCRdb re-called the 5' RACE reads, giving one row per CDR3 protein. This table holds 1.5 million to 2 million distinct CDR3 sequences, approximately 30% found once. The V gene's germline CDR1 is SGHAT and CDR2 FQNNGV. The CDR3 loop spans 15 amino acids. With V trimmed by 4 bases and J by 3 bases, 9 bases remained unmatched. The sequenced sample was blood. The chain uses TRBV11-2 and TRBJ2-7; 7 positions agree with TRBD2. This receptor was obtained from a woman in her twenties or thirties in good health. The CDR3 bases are TGTGCCAGCAGCTCCATCCGGGACTACTACTACGAGCAGTACTTC. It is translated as CASSSIRDYYYEQYF.